This TCR beta chain was recovered during a study of blood T cell repertoires in COVID-19. Germline trimming cut 0 bases from V and 0 bases from J; bases unmatched to any gene: 8. Germline lookup yields CDR1 SGHKS and CDR2 YYEKEE (reference sequence). This CDR3 spans 19 amino acids. The protocol was immunoSEQ multiplex PCR, while the TCRdb copy is restricted to in-frame clones and leaves out a portion. In the table there are some 180,000 clones, roughly 89% of which are singletons. Sequenced input: peripheral blood. V gene TRBV5-5 combines with J gene TRBJ1-5, with 11 bases that match TRBD1. This TCR was sampled from a man aged 45 to 65 with acute or convalescent COVID-19. CDR3 region: CASSLAGLGQGDSNQPQHF. CDR3 nucleotides: TGTGCCAGCAGCTTGGCCGGTCTGGGACAGGGGGATAGCAATCAGCCCCAGCATTTT.